A single sample is the source of the 17 T cell receptor beta chains below, sequenced in a study of PD-L1 blockade in urothelial cancer. Regarding time point: peripheral blood 6 weeks after treatment start. Some clones are missing from TCRdb's copy, which holds only in-frame ones; the method was immunoSEQ multiplex PCR. The data show 25,000 to 30,000 clones, 84% seen once. Specimen: PBMCs, collected around atezolizumab (anti-PD-L1) treatment. The receptors were sampled from an older man with urothelial cancer.

The chain has TRBV15 and TRBJ2-7, with D unresolved. From germline, CDR1 is LNHNV and CDR2 YYDKDF (reference sequence). The V gene lost 2 bases and the J gene lost 1 base, with 3 bases spanning the gap. The length of the CDR3 is 12 residues. In nucleotides, the CDR3 is TGTGCCACCAGCAGATCTTCCTACGAGCAGTACTTC. The encoded protein is CATSRSSYEQYF. Together with reference TRBV15 and TRBJ2-7, the CDR3 gives the full variable domain: DAMVIQNPRYQVTQFGKPVTLSCSQTLNHNVMYWYQQKSSQAPKLLFHYYDKDFNNEADTPDNFQSRRPNTSFCFLDIRSPGLGDTAMYLCATSRSSYEQYFGPGTRLTVT.

V is TRBV28 and J is TRBJ1-1; no definite D call. V was trimmed by 1 base and J by 1 base, leaving 19 bases between them. Germline V gene data show CDR1 as MDHEN and CDR2 as SYDVKM. CDR3 length: 18 amino acids. Here the CDR3 reads CASSLLDGLGAGNTEAFF. CDR3 in DNA: TGTGCCAGCAGTTTATTAGACGGGTTAGGCGCGGGGAACACTGAAGCTTTCTTT.

The chain combines TRBV5-1 with TRBJ1-2; no firm D call. Germline CDR1 reads SGHRS; CDR2 reads YFSETQ. This CDR3 is built from 15 residues. V was clipped by 4 bases and J by 0 bases, with 13 bases between them. CDR3 sequence (DNA): TGCGCCAGCAGCCCCGGAGGAGCTTCTAACTATGGCTACACCTTC. Translation gives CASSPGGASNYGYTF.

CDR3 protein: CASSMPGQGLYEQYF. The CDR3 coding sequence is TGTGCCAGCAGCATGCCGGGACAGGGCTTGTACGAGCAGTACTTC. The rearrangement uses TRBV5-4 and TRBJ2-7; 9 nucleotides align to TRBD1. This CDR3 region has 15 residues. Germline V gives CDR1 SGHNT, CDR2 YYREEE (reference sequence). V shed 4 bases and J 4 bases; nucleotides not matched to a gene: 9. Using reference TRBV5-4 and TRBJ2-7 for the parts outside the CDR3, the full variable domain is ETGVTQSPTHLIKTRGQQVTLRCSSQSGHNTVSWYQQALGQGPQFIFQYYREEENGRGNFPPRFSGLQFPNYSSELNVNALELDDSALYLCASSMPGQGLYEQYFGPGTRLTVT.

The genes are TRBV7-2 and TRBJ2-1, with D unclear. V was clipped by 7 bases and J by 0 bases, with 10 bases between them. CDR1 SGHTA and CDR2 FQGNSA come from the germline V gene. This CDR3 spans 14 amino acids. As DNA, the CDR3 is TGTGCCAGCACCCCGAGAAACTCCTACAATGAGCAGTTCTTC. Its protein is CASTPRNSYNEQFF.

A single count supports this clone. The rearrangement uses TRBV2 and TRBJ2-1; D call uncertain. Trimming cost V 8 bases and J 9 bases, with 17 bases left between them. Germline V gene lookup returns CDR1 SNHLY and CDR2 FYNNEI. There are 13 residues in the CDR3. CDR3: CASVRLASGEQFF. The CDR3, as DNA: TGTGCCAGCGTTAGACTCGCCTCCGGTGAGCAGTTCTTC.

The CDR3 region is CASSRAASYEQYF. DNA of the CDR3: TGCGCCAGCAGCCGGGCAGCATCCTACGAGCAGTACTTC. This rearrangement joins TRBV4-3 to TRBJ2-7, with no clear D. This CDR3 contains 13 residues. Per the germline V gene, CDR1 is LGHNA and CDR2 is YSLEER. V lost 4 bases, J lost 1 base, and 8 bases lay in between.

This clone was picked up one time. The gene calls are TRBV25-1 and TRBJ2-1; TRBD2 is a possible D gene (5 bases). V lost 5 bases and J 3 bases, leaving 20 bases between the germline ends. The CDR3 is 17 residues long. Germline CDR1 reads MGHDK; CDR2 reads SYGVNS. CDR3 coding DNA: TGTGCCAGCAGTCCCATTAACCCCGGCGGGTTCTACAATGAGCAGTTCTTC. Amino acids: CASSPINPGGFYNEQFF.

The rearrangement uses TRBV19 and TRBJ2-5; D possibly corresponds to TRBD2 (6 bases). Germline-derived CDR1 and CDR2 are LNHDA and SQIVND (reference sequence). V was pared by 4 bases and J by 5 bases, with 11 bases between. CDR3 length: 13 amino acids. This chain's CDR3 is CASSRASDETQYF. Written as DNA, the CDR3 is TGTGCCAGTAGTAGGGCTAGCGACGAGACCCAGTACTTC.

V is TRBV7-8 and J is TRBJ1-1; no clear D gene. V was pared by 10 bases and J by 1 base, with 19 bases between. The CDR3 length is 15 residues. The germline V gene encodes CDR1 SGHVS and CDR2 FQNEAQ. CDR3 coding DNA: TGTGCCACCTCGAAAATGAGAGGGCAGAACACTGAAGCTTTCTTT. Amino acid sequence: CATSKMRGQNTEAFF.

The chain couples TRBV5-1 to TRBJ2-3, with a possible D match to TRBD2 (6 bases). CDR1 SGHRS and CDR2 YFSETQ come from the germline V gene. The V end lost 1 base, the J end lost 3 bases, and 15 bases lay between the germline ends. There are 16 residues in the CDR3. The CDR3: CASSLLPGEQTDTQYF. The CDR3 DNA sequence: TGCGCCAGCAGCTTGTTACCGGGAGAGCAAACAGATACGCAGTATTTT.

This clone was observed once. The chain recombines TRBV7-3 with TRBJ1-1; D is undetermined. Germline CDR1 is SGHTA and CDR2 is FQGTGA. With 2 bases removed from V and 0 bases from J, the gap between germline ends came to 7 bases. CDR3 length: 14 residues. CDR3 sequence reads: CASSLGRMNTEAFF. CDR3 sequence (DNA): TGTGCCAGCAGCTTAGGGAGAATGAACACTGAAGCTTTCTTT.

The CDR3 loop reads CASSLLGLGGNTEAFF. In DNA, the CDR3 is TGTGCCAGCAGCTTATTGGGCCTGGGGGGTAACACTGAAGCTTTCTTT. The genes are TRBV7-2 and TRBJ1-1, with D perhaps TRBD1 (5 bases). The CDR3 runs 16 residues. The germline V gene has CDR1 SGHTA and CDR2 FQGNSA. Deletions cut 2 bases from V and 2 bases from J, with 15 bases between. Filled out from reference TRBV7-2 and TRBJ1-1, the complete variable domain reads GAGVSQSPSNKVTEKGKDVELRCDPISGHTALYWYRQSLGQGLEFLIYFQGNSAPDKSGLPSDRFSAERTGGSVSTLTIQRTQQEDSAVYLCASSLLGLGGNTEAFFGQGTRLTVV.

The chain employs TRBV9 and TRBJ2-3, with 12 bases identical to TRBD2. Per the germline V gene, CDR1 is SGDLS and CDR2 is YYNGEE. The length of the CDR3 is 17 residues. J was trimmed by 4 bases and V by 0 bases; bases with no gene match: 6. As DNA, the CDR3 is TGTGCCAGCAGCGTAGGTACTAGCGGGGGGAGGGCAGATACGCAGTATTTT. This codes for CASSVGTSGGRADTQYF.

The V and J genes are TRBV6-1 and TRBJ1-5; D remains ambiguous. This CDR3 is 15 amino acids long. Trimming pared 6 bases from V and 4 bases from J, leaving 16 bases between. Germline values: CDR1 MNHNS, CDR2 SASEGT. The CDR3 is CASRTTGGENQPQHF. CDR3 in DNA: TGTGCCAGCAGGACCACGGGCGGGGAAAATCAGCCCCAGCATTTT.

The rearrangement uses TRBV7-8 and TRBJ2-7; 9 bases agree with TRBD2. After removal of 4 bases from V and 0 bases from J, the junction contained 4 bases not matched to a gene. The CDR3 contains 15 residues. CDR1 and CDR2 (germline): SGHVS, FQNEAQ. CDR3 region: CASSSLAGASYEQYF. The DNA for the CDR3 is TGTGCCAGCAGCTCCTTAGCGGGAGCCTCCTACGAGCAGTACTTC.

The gene calls are TRBV7-3 and TRBJ2-1; weak D call: TRBD2 (6 bases). The CDR3 has 16 residues. The V gene's germline CDR1 is SGHTA and CDR2 FQGTGA. V was shortened by 6 bases and J by 0 bases, with 15 bases between the two germline ends. The CDR3 reads CASSFLAVSSYNEQFF. The DNA for the CDR3 is TGTGCCAGCAGTTTTTTAGCGGTGAGCTCCTACAATGAGCAGTTCTTC.